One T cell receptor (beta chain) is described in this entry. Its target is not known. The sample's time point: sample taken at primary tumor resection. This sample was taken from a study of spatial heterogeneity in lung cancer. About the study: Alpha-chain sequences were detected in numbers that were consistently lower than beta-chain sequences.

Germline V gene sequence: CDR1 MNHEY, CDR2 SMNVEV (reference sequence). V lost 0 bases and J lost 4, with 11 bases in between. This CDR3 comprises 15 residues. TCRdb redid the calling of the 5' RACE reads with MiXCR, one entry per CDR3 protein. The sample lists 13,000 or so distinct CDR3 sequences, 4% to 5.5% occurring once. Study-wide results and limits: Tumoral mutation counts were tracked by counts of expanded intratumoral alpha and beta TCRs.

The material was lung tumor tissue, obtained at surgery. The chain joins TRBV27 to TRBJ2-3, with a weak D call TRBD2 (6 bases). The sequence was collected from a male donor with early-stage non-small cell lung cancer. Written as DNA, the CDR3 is TGTGCCAGCAGTTTATCGCGGGACGGAGCAGATACGCAGTATTTT. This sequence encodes CASSLSRDGADTQYF.